This entry describes one T cell receptor (beta chain). Its antigen is unknown. The input lacks base qualities; no much larger clone sits a single base away. The germline V gene specifies SGHTA as CDR1 and FQGTGA as CDR2. Unmatched junction bases come to 6, with V trimmed by 2 bases and J by 1 base. Counted from cysteine to phenylalanine, this CDR3 has 17 amino acids. Only CDR3 DNA is held: 51 bases, read in frame from base 1. This entry is derived from a study of blood T cells in healthy people across ages (dated by TCRdb to about 2015). General notes on the study: In model experiments, template switching captured about one uniquely barcoded TCR beta cDNA molecule for every two T cells. The study measured age-related changes in TCR beta repertoire diversity using deep sequencing normalized with unique cDNA molecular identifiers. Donors were grouped into four age groups: young (average approximately 16 years), middle-aged (39), aged (62) and long-lived (about 90). Donors of different ages were randomly distributed across sequencing lanes to avoid experimental bias. Two additional independent replicas of 1 million unique cDNA reads from the same blood draw were analyzed for two donors (one aged 18 to 29 and one aged 80 or older).

Overall results and qualifications from the work: Observed TCR beta diversity correlated strongly with the percentage of naive T cells measured by flow cytometry. Since profiling was done on bulk unsorted PBMCs, naive and antigen-experienced compartments could not be conclusively compared. Donor CMV infection status was unknown, potentially confounding age-related changes in expanded clonotypes. Compared with the aged group, the long-lived group had more naive CD4+ T cells, fewer expanded clones and increased TCR diversity, a pattern suggesting age selection. As age increased, observed TCR beta diversity per million T cells dropped in a roughly linear way, and a significant reduction was already evident by age 40. Total diversity estimates from one million sequenced T cells were considered lower bounds and underestimates.

Systemically healthy Caucasian individuals from Russia, 35 to 50 in total and aged about 6 to 100 years, were included as donors. Roughly 9 milliliters of peripheral blood were drawn from each donor into EDTA-treated Vacutainer tubes. Ficoll-Paque density-gradient centrifugation was used to isolate PBMCs, with at least 6 million per sample. Trizol reagent was used to extract total RNA from PBMCs, with at least 6 micrograms per sample. The percentages of naive CD45RAhigh/CD27high T cells were determined by flow cytometry on a PBMC aliquot from every donor. Libraries were constructed by 5' RACE. The sequencer listed for this sample is Illumina HiSeq 2500. The second PCR ran for about 6 to 12 cycles and used a J-beta primer mix along with a sample-barcoded 5' primer. A unique molecular identifier was introduced onto each TCR beta cDNA molecule by a template-switch 5' adaptor carrying 12 random nucleotides. Each sample yielded at least 3 million CDR3-containing paired-end reads. First-strand cDNA synthesis was performed from all RNA using the Mint cDNA synthesis kit, with priming by a TRBC-specific oligonucleotide. Following uracil-DNA glycosylase treatment, all cDNA underwent a first 18-cycle PCR with the universal primers M1SS and BC2_uni_R. The published analysis was carried out like this. Normalization of each sample was performed by random selection of 1 million high-quality reads, each carrying a distinct molecular identifier. Reads with shared molecular identifiers were discarded instead of being binned into consensus sequences. CDR3 identification, clonotype clustering and error correction used MiTCR with a Q25 quality threshold and the strictest error-elimination algorithm. Lower-bound total TCR beta diversity was estimated with a nonparametric unseen species model using Euler transformation. TCRdb's own reprocessing of the public reads used fastp at Q25 and MiXCR and kept productive beta chains. A single entry per CDR3 protein holds the most common genes and DNA from its merged rows. For this entry, the V and J calls and clone size follow TCRdb and not the study's own pipeline. The sample yields hundreds of thousands of distinct CDR3 sequences; approximately 60% were counted once. Under 30% of the sample belongs to the ten largest clones.

The chain employs TRBV7-3 and TRBJ2-3; 10 bases in between match TRBD2. The TCR comes from a man aged 35 to 55 in good health. The source material was blood. The sequenced DNA is TGTGCCAGCAGCTTAGCGAGCGGGGGGGCTGGCACAGATACGCAGTATTTT. This yields the protein CASSLASGGAGTDTQYF.